This T cell receptor (beta chain) was found in a study of T cells in Graves' hyperthyroidism and ophthalmopathy. Study-wide points: Blood held most thyroid clonotypes expanded above 0.001 frequency.

Looked up from germline, CDR1 is MNHEY and CDR2 is SMNVEV (reference sequence). This CDR3 is built from 12 residues. Between the trimmed V and J ends, which lost 8 bases and 0 bases, there was a span of 8 bases. Ophthalmopathy patients all had a Clinical Activity Score of at least 3, a NOSPECS grade of at least 4 and disease under 3 months old. Authors of the study amplified TCR beta CDR3 regions from RNA transcripts. The TCR CDR3 was amplified in a first-round RT-PCR using the HTBI primer set. From the multiplex PCR reads, TCRdb called clonotypes with MiXCR, one entry per CDR3 protein. The table includes some 350,000 distinct CDR3 sequences, 12% to 15% detected once. The sample holds a few counts of this clonotype. Its antigen remains unidentified.

This sequence originates from a woman aged 60 to 75 with Graves' ophthalmopathy. The sample consisted of blood. This chain joins TRBV27 and TRBJ2-7; D unresolved. CDR3 residues: CASGRASYEQYF. The CDR3 bases are TGTGCCAGCGGACGGGCCTCCTACGAGCAGTACTTC.